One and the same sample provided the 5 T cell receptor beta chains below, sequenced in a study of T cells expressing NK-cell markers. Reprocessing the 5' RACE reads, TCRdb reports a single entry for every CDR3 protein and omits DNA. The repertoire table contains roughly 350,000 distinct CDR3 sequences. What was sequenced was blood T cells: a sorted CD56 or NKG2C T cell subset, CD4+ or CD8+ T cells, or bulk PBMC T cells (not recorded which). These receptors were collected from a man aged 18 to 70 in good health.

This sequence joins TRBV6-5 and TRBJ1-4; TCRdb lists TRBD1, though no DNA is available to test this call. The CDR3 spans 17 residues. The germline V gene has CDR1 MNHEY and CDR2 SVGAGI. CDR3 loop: CASSYSGRGTTNEKLFF.

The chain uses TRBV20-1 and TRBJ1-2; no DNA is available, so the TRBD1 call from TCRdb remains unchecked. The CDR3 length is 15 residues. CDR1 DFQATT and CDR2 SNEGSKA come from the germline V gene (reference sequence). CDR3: CSARDRVGAPYGYTF.

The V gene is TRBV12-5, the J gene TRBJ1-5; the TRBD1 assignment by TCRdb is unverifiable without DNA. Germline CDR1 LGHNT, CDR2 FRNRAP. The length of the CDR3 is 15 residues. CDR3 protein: CASGLGEGQNQPQHF.

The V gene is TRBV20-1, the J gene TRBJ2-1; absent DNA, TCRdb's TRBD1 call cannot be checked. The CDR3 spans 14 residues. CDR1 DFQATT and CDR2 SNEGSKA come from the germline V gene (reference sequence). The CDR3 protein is CSALGDSIYNEQFF.

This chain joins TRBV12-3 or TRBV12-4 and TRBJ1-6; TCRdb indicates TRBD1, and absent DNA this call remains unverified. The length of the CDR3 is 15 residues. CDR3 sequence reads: CASSPRGQGNSPLHF.